Described below is a single T cell receptor (beta chain) sequence and its context. This entry is derived from a study of identical twins. TCRdb fed the 5' RACE reads into MiXCR, producing one record per CDR3 protein. The table records hundreds of thousands of distinct CDR3 sequences, roughly 26% of them present only once. These data were also reused for a study on T cells expressing NK-cell markers.

The specimen was CD4+ T cells sorted from blood. The clonotype originates from a woman aged 18-29 years in good health.

The CDR3 is CASSEVVASDTQYF. The CDR3 coding sequence is TGCGCCAGCAGTGAGGTGGTAGCGTCAGATACGCAGTATTTT. The chain employs TRBV10-2 and TRBJ2-3, with D perhaps TRBD2 (5 bases). The CDR3 is 14 residues long. V was pared by 2 bases and J by 4 bases, with 10 bases between. Germline CDR1 is WSHSY and CDR2 is SAAADI.